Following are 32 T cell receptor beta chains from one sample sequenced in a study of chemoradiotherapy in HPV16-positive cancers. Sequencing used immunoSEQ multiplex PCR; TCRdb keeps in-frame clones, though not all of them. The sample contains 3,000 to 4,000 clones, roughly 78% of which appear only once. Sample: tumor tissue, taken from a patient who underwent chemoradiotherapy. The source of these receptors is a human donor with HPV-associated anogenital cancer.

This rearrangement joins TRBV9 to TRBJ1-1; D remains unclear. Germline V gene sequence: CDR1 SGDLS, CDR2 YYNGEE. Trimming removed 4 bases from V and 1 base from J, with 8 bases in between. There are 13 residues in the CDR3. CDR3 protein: CASSFEPNTEAFF. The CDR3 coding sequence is TGTGCCAGCAGCTTTGAGCCGAACACTGAAGCTTTCTTT.

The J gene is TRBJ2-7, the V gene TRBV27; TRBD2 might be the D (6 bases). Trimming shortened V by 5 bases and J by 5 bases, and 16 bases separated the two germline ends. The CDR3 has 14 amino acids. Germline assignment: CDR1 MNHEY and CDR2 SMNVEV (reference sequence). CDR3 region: CASSPDGWRDEQYF. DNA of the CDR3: TGTGCCAGCAGTCCCGACGGATGGAGGGACGAGCAGTACTTC.

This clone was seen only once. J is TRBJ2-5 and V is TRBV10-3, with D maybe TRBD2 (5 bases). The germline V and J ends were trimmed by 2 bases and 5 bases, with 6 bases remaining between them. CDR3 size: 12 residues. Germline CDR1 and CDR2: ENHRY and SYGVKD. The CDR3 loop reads CAISEERETQYF. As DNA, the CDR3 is TGTGCCATCAGTGAGGAGCGGGAGACCCAGTACTTC.

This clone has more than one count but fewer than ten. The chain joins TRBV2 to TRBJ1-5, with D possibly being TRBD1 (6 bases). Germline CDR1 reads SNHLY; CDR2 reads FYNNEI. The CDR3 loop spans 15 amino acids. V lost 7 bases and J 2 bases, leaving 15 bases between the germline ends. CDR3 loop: CASTPFPGGNQPQHF. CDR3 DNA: TGTGCCAGCACCCCCTTCCCAGGGGGCAATCAGCCCCAGCATTTT.

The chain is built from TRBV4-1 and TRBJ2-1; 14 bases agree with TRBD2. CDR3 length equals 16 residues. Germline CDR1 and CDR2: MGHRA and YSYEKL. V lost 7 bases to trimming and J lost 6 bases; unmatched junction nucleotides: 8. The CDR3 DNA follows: TGCGCCAGCACCACCGGGACTAGCGGGAGCCTCAATGAGCAGTTCTTC. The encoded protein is CASTTGTSGSLNEQFF.

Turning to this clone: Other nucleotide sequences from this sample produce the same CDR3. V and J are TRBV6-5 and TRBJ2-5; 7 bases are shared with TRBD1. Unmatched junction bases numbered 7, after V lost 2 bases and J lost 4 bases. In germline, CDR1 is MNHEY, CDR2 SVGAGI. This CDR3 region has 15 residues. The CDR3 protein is CASSYTGTEGETQYF. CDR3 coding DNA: TGTGCCAGCAGTTACACCGGGACAGAGGGAGAGACCCAGTACTTC.

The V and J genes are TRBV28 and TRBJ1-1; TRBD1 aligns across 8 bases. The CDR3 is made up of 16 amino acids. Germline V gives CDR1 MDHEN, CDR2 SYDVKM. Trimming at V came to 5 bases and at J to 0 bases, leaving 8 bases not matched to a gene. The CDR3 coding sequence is TGTGCCAGCAGTCCCCGGACAGGGAAGTTGAACACTGAAGCTTTCTTT. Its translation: CASSPRTGKLNTEAFF.

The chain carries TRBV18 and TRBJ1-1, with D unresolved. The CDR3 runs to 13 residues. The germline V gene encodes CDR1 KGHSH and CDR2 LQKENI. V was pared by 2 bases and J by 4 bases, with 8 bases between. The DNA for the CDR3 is TGTGCCAGCTCACCAGGGGTGGGCACTGAAGCTTTCTTT. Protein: CASSPGVGTEAFF.

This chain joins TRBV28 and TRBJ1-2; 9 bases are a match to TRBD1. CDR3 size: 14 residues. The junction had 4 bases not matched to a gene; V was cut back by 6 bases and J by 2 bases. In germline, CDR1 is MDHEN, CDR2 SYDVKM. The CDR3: CASSATGGNYGYTF. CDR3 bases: TGTGCCAGCAGCGCGACAGGGGGGAACTATGGCTACACCTTC.

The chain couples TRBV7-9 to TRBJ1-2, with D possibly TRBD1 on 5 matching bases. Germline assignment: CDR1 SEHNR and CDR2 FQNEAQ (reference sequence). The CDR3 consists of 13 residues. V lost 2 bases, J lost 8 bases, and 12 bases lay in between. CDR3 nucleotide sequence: TGTGCCAGCAGCTTATTGGGGAGGGACGGCTACACCTTC. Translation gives CASSLLGRDGYTF.

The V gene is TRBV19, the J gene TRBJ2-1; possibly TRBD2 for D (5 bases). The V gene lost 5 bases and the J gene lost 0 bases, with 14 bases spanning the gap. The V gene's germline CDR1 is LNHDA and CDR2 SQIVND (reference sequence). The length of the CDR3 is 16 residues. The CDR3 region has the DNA TGTGCCAGTAGTGGAGGACTGTCTAGCTCCTACAATGAGCAGTTCTTC. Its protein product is CASSGGLSSSYNEQFF.

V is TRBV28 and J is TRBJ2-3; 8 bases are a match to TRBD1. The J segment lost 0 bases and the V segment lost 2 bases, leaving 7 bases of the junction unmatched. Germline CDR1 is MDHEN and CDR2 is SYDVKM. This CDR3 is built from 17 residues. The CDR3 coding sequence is TGTGCCAGCAGTTTAAGGGCAGGGGGCTTGAGCACAGATACGCAGTATTTT. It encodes CASSLRAGGLSTDTQYF. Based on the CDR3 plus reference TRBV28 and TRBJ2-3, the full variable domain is DVKVTQSSRYLVKRTGEKVFLECVQDMDHENMFWYRQDPGLGLRLIYFSYDVKMKEKGDIPEGYSVSREKKERFSLILESASTNQTSMYLCASSLRAGGLSTDTQYFGPGTRLTVL.

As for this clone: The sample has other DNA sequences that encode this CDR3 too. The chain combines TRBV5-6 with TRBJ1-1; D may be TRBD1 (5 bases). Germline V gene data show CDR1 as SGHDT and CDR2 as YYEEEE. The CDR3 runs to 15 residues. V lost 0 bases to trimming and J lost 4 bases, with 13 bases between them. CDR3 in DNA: TGTGCCAGCAGCTTGGCCTGGTTGGGGACCACTGAAGCTTTCTTT. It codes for CASSLAWLGTTEAFF.

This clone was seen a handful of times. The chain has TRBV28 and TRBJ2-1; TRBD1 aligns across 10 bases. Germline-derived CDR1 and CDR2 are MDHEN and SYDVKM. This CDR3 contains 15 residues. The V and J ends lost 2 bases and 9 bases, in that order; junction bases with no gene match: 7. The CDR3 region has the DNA TGTGCCAGCAGTTTAGGGACAGGGGCTATGGGTGAGCAGTTCTTC. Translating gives CASSLGTGAMGEQFF.

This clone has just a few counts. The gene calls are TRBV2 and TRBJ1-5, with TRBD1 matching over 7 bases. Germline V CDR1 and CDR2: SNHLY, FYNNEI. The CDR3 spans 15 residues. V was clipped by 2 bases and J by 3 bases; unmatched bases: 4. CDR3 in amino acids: CASSEFGQDNQPQHF. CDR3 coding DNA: TGTGCCAGCAGTGAATTCGGACAGGACAATCAGCCCCAGCATTTT.

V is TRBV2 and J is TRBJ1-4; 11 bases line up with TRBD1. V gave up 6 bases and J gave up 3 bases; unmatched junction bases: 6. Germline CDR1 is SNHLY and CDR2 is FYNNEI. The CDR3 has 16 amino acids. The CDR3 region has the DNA TGTGCCAGCAGGGTCCCGGGACAGGGGGCTAATGAAAAACTGTTTTTT. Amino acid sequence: CASRVPGQGANEKLFF.

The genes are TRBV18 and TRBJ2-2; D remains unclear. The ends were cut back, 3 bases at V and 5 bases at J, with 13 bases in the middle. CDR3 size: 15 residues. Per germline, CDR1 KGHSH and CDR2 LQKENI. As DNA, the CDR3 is TGTGCCAGCTCACCGAAGCCCCGTGAGACCGGGGAGCTGTTTTTT. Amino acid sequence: CASSPKPRETGELFF. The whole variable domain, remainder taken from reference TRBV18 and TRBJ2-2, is NAGVMQNPRHLVRRRGQEARLRCSPMKGHSHVYWYRQLPEEGLKFMVYLQKENIIDESGMPKERFSAEFPKEGPSILRIQQVVRGDSAAYFCASSPKPRETGELFFGEGSRLTVL.

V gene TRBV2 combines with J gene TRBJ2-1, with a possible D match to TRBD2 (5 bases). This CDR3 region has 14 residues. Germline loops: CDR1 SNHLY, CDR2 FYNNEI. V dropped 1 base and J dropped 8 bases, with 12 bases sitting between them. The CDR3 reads CASSEVRAGDEQFF. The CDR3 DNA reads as TGTGCCAGCAGTGAAGTTCGGGCCGGGGATGAGCAGTTCTTC. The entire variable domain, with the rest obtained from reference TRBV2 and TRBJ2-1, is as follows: EPEVTQTPSHQVTQMGQEVILRCVPISNHLYFYWYRQILGQKVEFLVSFYNNEISEKSEIFDDQFSVERPDGSNFTLKIRSTKLEDSAMYFCASSEVRAGDEQFFGPGTRLTVL.

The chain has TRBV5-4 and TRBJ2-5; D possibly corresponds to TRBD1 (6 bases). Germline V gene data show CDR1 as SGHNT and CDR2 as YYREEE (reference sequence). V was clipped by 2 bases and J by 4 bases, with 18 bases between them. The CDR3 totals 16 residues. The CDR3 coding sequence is TGTGCCAGCAGCTTCCCCCGCCGAGGGGGATTAGAGACCCAGTACTTC. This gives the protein CASSFPRRGGLETQYF.

The CDR3 region is CAWTRLNTGELFF. Here the CDR3 DNA reads TGTGCCTGGACCAGACTTAACACCGGGGAGCTGTTTTTT. V usage is TRBV30 and J usage is TRBJ2-2; D remains ambiguous. The V gene lost 4 bases and the J gene lost 2 bases, with 8 bases spanning the gap. The germline V gene encodes CDR1 GTSNPN and CDR2 SVGIG (reference sequence). This CDR3 has 13 residues.

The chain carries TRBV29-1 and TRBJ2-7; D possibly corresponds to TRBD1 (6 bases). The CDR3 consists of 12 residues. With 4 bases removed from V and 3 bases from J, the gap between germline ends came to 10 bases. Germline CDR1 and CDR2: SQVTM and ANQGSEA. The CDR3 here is CSVATGNYEQYF. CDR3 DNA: TGCAGCGTTGCGACAGGAAACTACGAGCAGTACTTC.

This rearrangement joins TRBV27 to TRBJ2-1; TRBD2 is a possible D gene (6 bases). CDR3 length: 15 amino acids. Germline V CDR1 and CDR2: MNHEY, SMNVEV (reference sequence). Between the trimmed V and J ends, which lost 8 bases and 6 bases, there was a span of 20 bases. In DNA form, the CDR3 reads TGTGCCAGCTGGATGGAGGGGCCGGCCAGCAATGAGCAGTTCTTC. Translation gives CASWMEGPASNEQFF.

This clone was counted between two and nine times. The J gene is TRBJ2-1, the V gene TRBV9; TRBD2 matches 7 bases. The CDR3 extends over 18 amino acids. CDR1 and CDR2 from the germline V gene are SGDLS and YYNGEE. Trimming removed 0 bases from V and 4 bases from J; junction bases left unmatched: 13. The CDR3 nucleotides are TGTGCCAGCAGCGTAGGAGGTTCGGGTCTAGCGGAATACAATGAGCAGTTCTTC. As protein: CASSVGGSGLAEYNEQFF.

The CDR3 nucleotides are TGTGCCAGCAGTTCGGACCTGACAGGGGGGGCCGCCTACGAGCAGTACTTC. Amino acid sequence: CASSSDLTGGAAYEQYF. V gene TRBV28 combines with J gene TRBJ2-7; TRBD1 agrees at 9 bases. The trim removed 4 bases at V and 2 bases at J, leaving 12 bases unmatched. From germline, CDR1 is MDHEN and CDR2 SYDVKM. This CDR3 contains 17 residues. Supplemented by reference TRBV28 and TRBJ2-7, the full variable domain reads DVKVTQSSRYLVKRTGEKVFLECVQDMDHENMFWYRQDPGLGLRLIYFSYDVKMKEKGDIPEGYSVSREKKERFSLILESASTNQTSMYLCASSSDLTGGAAYEQYFGPGTRLTVT.

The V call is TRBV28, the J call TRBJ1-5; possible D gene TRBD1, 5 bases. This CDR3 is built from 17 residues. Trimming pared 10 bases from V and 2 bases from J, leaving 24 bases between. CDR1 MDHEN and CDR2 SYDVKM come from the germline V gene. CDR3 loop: CAITVGVGRYGNQPQHF. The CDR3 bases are TGTGCCATTACGGTGGGGGTGGGGCGCTATGGCAATCAGCCCCAGCATTTT.

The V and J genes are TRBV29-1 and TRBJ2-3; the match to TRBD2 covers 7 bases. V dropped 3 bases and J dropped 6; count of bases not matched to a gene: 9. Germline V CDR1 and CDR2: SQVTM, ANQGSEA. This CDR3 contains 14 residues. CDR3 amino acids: CSVDWGREFDTQYF. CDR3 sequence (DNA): TGCAGCGTTGATTGGGGGAGGGAATTTGATACGCAGTATTTT.

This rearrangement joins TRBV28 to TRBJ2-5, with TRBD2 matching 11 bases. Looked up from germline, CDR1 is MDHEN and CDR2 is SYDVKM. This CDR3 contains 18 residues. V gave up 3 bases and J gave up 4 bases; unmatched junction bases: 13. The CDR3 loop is CASSLRTSGRFERETQYF. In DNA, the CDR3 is TGTGCCAGCAGTTTGCGAACTAGCGGGAGATTTGAGCGAGAGACCCAGTACTTC.

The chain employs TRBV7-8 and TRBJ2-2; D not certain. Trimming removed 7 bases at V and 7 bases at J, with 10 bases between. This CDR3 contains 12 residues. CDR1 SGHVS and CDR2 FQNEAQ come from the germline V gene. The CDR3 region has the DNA TGTGCCAGCAACATTCCGGTCGGGGAGCTGTTTTTT. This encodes CASNIPVGELFF.

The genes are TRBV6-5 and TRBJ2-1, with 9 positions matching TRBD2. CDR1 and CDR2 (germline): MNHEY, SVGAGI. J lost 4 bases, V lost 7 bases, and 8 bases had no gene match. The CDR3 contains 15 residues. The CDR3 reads CASTLAGVGYNEQFF. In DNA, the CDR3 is TGTGCCAGCACCTTAGCGGGAGTAGGATACAATGAGCAGTTCTTC.

CDR3 sequence: CASTWGQSPDTQYF. The DNA of the CDR3 is TGCGCCAGCACCTGGGGACAGAGTCCAGATACGCAGTATTTT. The rearrangement joins TRBV10-2 to TRBJ2-3; TRBD1 agrees at 7 bases. This CDR3 has 14 residues. Germline V gene sequence: CDR1 WSHSY, CDR2 SAAADI. V shed 7 bases and J 4 bases; nucleotides not matched to a gene: 8.

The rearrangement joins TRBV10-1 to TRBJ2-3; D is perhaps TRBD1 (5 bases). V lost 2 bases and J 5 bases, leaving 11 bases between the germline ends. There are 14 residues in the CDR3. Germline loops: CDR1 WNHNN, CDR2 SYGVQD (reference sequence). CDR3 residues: CASSERQGVDTQYF. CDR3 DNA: TGCGCCAGCAGTGAGCGTCAGGGTGTAGATACGCAGTATTTT.

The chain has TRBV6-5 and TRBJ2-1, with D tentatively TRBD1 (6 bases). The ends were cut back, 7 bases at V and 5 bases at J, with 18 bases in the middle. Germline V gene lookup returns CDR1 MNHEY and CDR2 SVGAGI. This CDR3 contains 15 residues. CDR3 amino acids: CASMIFRGPNNEQFF. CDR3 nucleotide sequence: TGTGCCAGCATGATCTTCAGGGGACCTAACAATGAGCAGTTCTTC.